A selection of T cell receptor beta chains follows, all from one sample in a study of neurological immune-mediated disorders. In TCRdb, the 5' RACE reads were re-called with MiXCR into one record per CDR3 protein. The table has over 60,000 distinct CDR3 sequences, around 5% seen once. Sequencing was carried out using PBMCs. These receptors originate from a woman aged 65 to 85 with multiple sclerosis. The CDR3 runs from the conserved cysteine through the conserved F or W. Each record gives: J gene, V gene, CDR3 protein.

TRBJ2-1	TRBV5-1	CASSLAPGQGNNEQFF
TRBJ1-1	TRBV6-2/TRBV6-3	CASSTTLQGRNTEAFF
TRBJ1-2	TRBV2	CASSRKQIYGYTF
TRBJ1-1	TRBV20-1	CSARAGRAEAFF
TRBJ1-5	TRBV10-1	CASRMNYPGNQPQHF
TRBJ2-7	TRBV7-9	CASSFIGPGEQYF
TRBJ2-7	TRBV5-1	CASSLLGSSYEQYF
TRBJ1-4	TRBV7-9	CASSTQRGFNEKLFF
TRBJ2-1	TRBV5-1	CASSHDSRMDEQFF
TRBJ1-4	TRBV4-2	CASSQEISGNNEKLFF
TRBJ1-1	TRBV20-1	CSATPYRVNTEAFF
TRBJ1-2	TRBV29-1	CSVLGQGFYGYTF
TRBJ1-1	TRBV7-8	CASSLSSGGHNTEAFF
TRBJ2-5	TRBV5-1	CASSFQGRTETQYF
TRBJ2-5	TRBV5-1	CASSLNPAGAQETQYF
TRBJ2-1	TRBV20-1	CSASFDLGLDNYNEQFF
TRBJ1-5	TRBV12-3/TRBV12-4	CASSLGIVDQPQHF
TRBJ2-1	TRBV6-6	CATQRENEQFF
TRBJ2-2	TRBV3-1	CASSRGGLAGGTGELFF
TRBJ1-1	TRBV5-1	CASSLAGREEEAFF
TRBJ1-5	TRBV7-3	CASSLDSNQPQHF
TRBJ2-1	TRBV7-2	CASSPGSNEQFF
TRBJ2-1	TRBV20-1	CSARPGVNDEQFF
TRBJ2-2	TRBV12-3/TRBV12-4	CASSSRGGNTGELFF
TRBJ2-1	TRBV6-2/TRBV6-3	CASSYPSAEQFF
TRBJ2-2	TRBV18	CASRPTGTGELFF
TRBJ1-2	TRBV12-3/TRBV12-4	CASSPDIFGYTF
TRBJ2-3	TRBV2	CASKTVMQYF
TRBJ2-6	TRBV7-2	CASSLAALSGANVLTF
TRBJ2-3	TRBV5-1	CASSSAATDTQYF
TRBJ2-7	TRBV7-8	CASSPTRTRQGDEQYF
TRBJ2-1	TRBV20-1	CSAIVRTSGKVGGGFNEQFF
TRBJ2-5	TRBV12-3/TRBV12-4	CASSLSKGRGETQYF
TRBJ1-1	TRBV6-6	CASSSRDRGQMAAFF
TRBJ1-1	TRBV29-1	CSVVQGGETEAFF
TRBJ2-2	TRBV7-9	CASSTGYGTGELFF
TRBJ2-7	TRBV10-3	CAISLAGVEQYF
TRBJ2-2	TRBV21-1	CASSSEGNGELFF
TRBJ2-2	TRBV6-6	CASRVGTSRTGELFF
TRBJ2-5	TRBV15	CATSRVNRQETQYF
TRBJ2-7	TRBV5-1	CASSLIRGDEQYF
TRBJ2-3	TRBV7-2	CASSPGATDTQYF
TRBJ1-5	TRBV6-5	CASSHGDSNQPQHF
TRBJ2-7	TRBV12-3/TRBV12-4	CASSKLTYEQYF
TRBJ2-2	TRBV10-3	CAITWREGTGELFF
TRBJ2-5	TRBV5-1	CASSLEGRETQYF
TRBJ2-7	TRBV7-2	CASSLKGPPAEQYF
TRBJ2-4	TRBV18	CASSSREGAGNIQYF
TRBJ1-5	TRBV7-8	CASSLVGFGGLRQPQHF
TRBJ2-3	TRBV7-9	CASKPSSSGTDTQYF
TRBJ1-1	TRBV20-1	CSAGEDTANTEAFF
TRBJ2-1	TRBV5-1	CASSLVSSGSSGNEQFF